The 17 T cell receptor beta chains presented below share a single source sample, sequenced in a study of blood T cell repertoires in COVID-19. The table came from immunoSEQ multiplex PCR; TCRdb's copy has only in-frame clones and leaves some out. The data hold roughly 240,000 clones, with approximately 82% observed a single time. Input material: peripheral blood. All receptors come from a woman of 80 years or more with acute or convalescent COVID-19.

CDR3 sequence reads: CASSLTEGGSTLHF. CDR3 DNA: TGTGCCAGCAGTTTGACTGAAGGGGGTAGCACCCTCCACTTT. V and J are TRBV28 and TRBJ1-6, with D possibly matching TRBD1 (6 bases). The CDR3 totals 14 residues. CDR1 and CDR2 (germline): MDHEN, SYDVKM. V lost 3 bases to trimming and J lost 14 bases, with 17 bases between them.

The chain joins TRBV7-9 to TRBJ1-1; no reliable D call. There are 14 residues in the CDR3. The V gene lost 3 bases and the J gene lost 4 bases, with 12 bases spanning the gap. Germline loops: CDR1 SEHNR, CDR2 FQNEAQ (reference sequence). The CDR3 DNA is TGTGCCAGCAGCTTTTCCCCGGGTGGCACTGAAGCTTTCTTT. This gives the protein CASSFSPGGTEAFF.

The V and J genes are TRBV21-1 and TRBJ2-7; the DNA was not used to check the table's D call, TRBD1. TRBV21-1 is classified as a pseudogene. The CDR3 runs to 17 residues. The CDR3 bases are TGTGCCAGCAGCAAAAAGGATGGTTACAGGGGTAACTACGAGCAGTACTTC. Encoded protein: CASSKKDGYRGNYEQYF.

This clone was seen only a few times. V and J are TRBV7-2 and TRBJ2-5, with TRBD2 matching 7 bases. CDR1 and CDR2 (germline): SGHTA, FQGNSA. Trimming at V came to 5 bases and at J to 2 bases, leaving 8 bases not matched to a gene. The length of the CDR3 is 15 residues. The CDR3 loop is CASSRAGVGQETQYF. For the CDR3, the DNA is TGTGCCAGCAGCAGGGCGGGAGTGGGACAAGAGACCCAGTACTTC. The full variable domain, completed using reference TRBV7-2 and TRBJ2-5, is GAGVSQSPSNKVTEKGKDVELRCDPISGHTALYWYRQSLGQGLEFLIYFQGNSAPDKSGLPSDRFSAERTGGSVSTLTIQRTQQEDSAVYLCASSRAGVGQETQYFGPGTRLLVL.

The chain uses TRBV18 and TRBJ2-1, with D maybe TRBD1 (5 bases). The CDR3 is 14 amino acids. CDR1 KGHSH and CDR2 LQKENI come from the germline V gene. V lost 3 bases, J lost 9 bases, and 15 bases lay in between. CDR3 region: CASSPQGVNGEQFF. For the CDR3, the DNA is TGTGCCAGCTCACCGCAGGGTGTTAATGGTGAGCAGTTCTTC.

The table lists this clone with a few counts. The V gene is TRBV7-2, the J gene TRBJ2-3; 7 nucleotides line up with TRBD2. V trimming: 2 bases; J trimming: 2 bases; junction bases outside the gene matches: 10. The CDR3 covers 17 residues. CDR1 SGHTA and CDR2 FQGNSA come from the germline V gene. DNA of the CDR3: TGTGCCAGCAGCTTAAGGAAGCTAGCGGAGATCACAGATACGCAGTATTTT. Protein product: CASSLRKLAEITDTQYF.

This chain connects TRBV29-1 to TRBJ2-3; 15 bases are a match to TRBD2. The length of the CDR3 is 15 residues. Germline CDR1 SQVTM, CDR2 ANQGSEA. The CDR3 loop is CTTTGTSGGMDTQYF. The CDR3 bases are TGCACCACCACCGGGACTAGCGGGGGGATGGATACGCAGTATTTT.

J is TRBJ1-4 and V is TRBV5-6; D gene uncertain. The CDR3 covers 15 residues. The germline gives CDR1 SGHDT, CDR2 YYEEEE. The ends were cut back, 4 bases at V and 5 bases at J, with 15 bases in the middle. The CDR3 DNA sequence: TGTGCCAGCAGCCCCACGGCAGGACTGAATGAAAAACTGTTTTTT. It is translated as CASSPTAGLNEKLFF.

The chain links TRBV28 to TRBJ2-7, with D tentatively TRBD2 (5 bases). Germline values: CDR1 MDHEN, CDR2 SYDVKM. V was shortened by 6 bases and J by 2 bases, with 5 bases between the two germline ends. This CDR3 spans 11 amino acids. The DNA of the CDR3 is TGTGCCAGCAGCGGGACCTACGAGCAGTACTTC. Its protein product is CASSGTYEQYF.

The V call is TRBV21-1, the J call TRBJ2-2; the table's D call, TRBD1, has no DNA check behind it. TRBV21-1 is a documented pseudogene. The CDR3 consists of 16 residues. In DNA, the CDR3 is TGTGCCAAAGGACCGGGACAGGGTAATAACACCGGGGAGCTGTTTTTT. Translating it yields CAKGPGQGNNTGELFF.

This clone came up a few times. The rearrangement uses TRBV12-3 or TRBV12-4 and TRBJ1-2; 7 positions agree with TRBD1. V shed 5 bases and J 8 bases; nucleotides not matched to a gene: 5. The CDR3 has 12 residues. Here the CDR3 reads CASSITGVGYTF. CDR3 DNA sequence: TGTGCCAGCAGTATAACAGGGGTGGGCTACACCTTC.

J is TRBJ2-7 and V is TRBV7-6; D gene unclear. Trimming stripped 1 base from V and 0 bases from J, with 4 bases between. CDR3 length: 13 amino acids. Per the germline V gene, CDR1 is SGHVS and CDR2 is FNYEAQ. The DNA for the CDR3 is TGTGCCAGCAGCTTAGAGCGCTCCTACGAGCAGTACTTC. Amino acids: CASSLERSYEQYF.

The chain joins TRBV5-6 to TRBJ2-7; no firm D call. CDR1 and CDR2 from the germline V gene are SGHDT and YYEEEE. This CDR3 has 12 amino acids. The V end lost 1 base, the J end lost 4 bases, and 6 bases lay between the germline ends. The CDR3 DNA reads as TGTGCCAGCAGCTTGACGGTTTACGAGCAGTACTTC. This gives the protein CASSLTVYEQYF.

The chain employs TRBV3-1 (or the pseudogene TRBV3-2) and TRBJ1-5; 8 bases fit TRBD1. V trimming: 4 bases; J trimming: 1 base; junction bases outside the gene matches: 3. Germline-derived CDR1 and CDR2 are LGHDT and YNNKEL (reference sequence). CDR3 size: 15 residues. CDR3 residues: CASSRGQGSNQPQHF. The DNA of the CDR3 is TGTGCCAGCAGCCGCGGACAGGGCAGCAATCAGCCCCAGCATTTT.

This clone was picked up one time. The chain combines TRBV14 with TRBJ2-1, with D possibly TRBD1 on 6 matching bases. CDR1 and CDR2 (germline): SGHDN, FVKESK. The V gene lost 0 bases and the J gene lost 4 bases, with 13 bases spanning the gap. This CDR3 has 16 residues. The DNA of the CDR3 is TGTGCCAGCAGCCAAGATCCCGACAGGAATTACAATGAGCAGTTCTTC. This encodes CASSQDPDRNYNEQFF.

The J gene is TRBJ2-1, the V gene TRBV30; 11 bases are shared with TRBD2. This CDR3 region has 15 residues. Germline trimming cut 3 bases from V and 6 bases from J; bases unmatched to any gene: 7. Per germline, CDR1 GTSNPN and CDR2 SVGIG (reference sequence). The CDR3 protein is CAWSRSGRAVNEQFF. CDR3 in DNA: TGTGCCTGGAGCCGTAGCGGGAGGGCTGTCAATGAGCAGTTCTTC.

J is TRBJ2-5 and V is TRBV7-2; 10 positions agree with TRBD1. The CDR3 has 15 amino acids. Germline loops: CDR1 SGHTA, CDR2 FQGNSA. The trim removed 4 bases at V and 3 bases at J, leaving 5 bases unmatched. The CDR3 loop reads CASSSTGTGEETQYF. CDR3 nucleotides: TGTGCCAGCAGCTCCACCGGGACAGGGGAAGAGACCCAGTACTTC.